This T cell receptor (beta chain) was sequenced in a study of blood T cell repertoires in COVID-19. Study background: Both acute and convalescent COVID-19 samples were obtained from the United States, Italy and Spain.

Generated by immunoSEQ multiplex PCR, the TCRdb table keeps only in-frame clones and is missing some. The sample lists just under 90,000 clones; 88% were seen once. The CDR3 is made up of 15 amino acids. CDR1 and CDR2 from the germline V gene are SGHNT and YYREEE (reference sequence). V lost 4 bases to trimming and J lost 7 bases; unmatched junction nucleotides: 9. The chain couples TRBV5-4 to TRBJ2-1; 9 bases align to TRBD2. This receptor was identified in a woman aged 80 or older with acute or convalescent COVID-19. Sample: peripheral blood. In DNA form, the CDR3 reads TGTGCCAGCAGCGGGCCGGGACTAGCACCAAATGAGCAGTTCTTC. This sequence encodes CASSGPGLAPNEQFF. Based on the CDR3 plus reference TRBV5-4 and TRBJ2-1, the full variable domain is ETGVTQSPTHLIKTRGQQVTLRCSSQSGHNTVSWYQQALGQGPQFIFQYYREEENGRGNFPPRFSGLQFPNYSSELNVNALELDDSALYLCASSGPGLAPNEQFFGPGTRLTVL.